Listed below are T cell receptor beta chains from one sample, sequenced in a study of beta chain features in type 1 diabetes. Produced via immunoSEQ multiplex PCR; TCRdb's table is partial and in-frame only. Altogether 150,000 to 170,000 clones are present, about 8.5% being singletons, with the ten largest covering 0.5% to 0.65%. Material for sequencing was central memory CD4+ T cells from blood. The origin of the receptors is a man aged 18 to 29 in good health. The CDR3 runs from the conserved cysteine through the conserved F or W. D genes are given only for firm matches. A clone size is listed for some rows: how often the clone was seen (once, few, many), or a class if it is expanded.

J gene	clone size	CDR3 length	V gene	D gene	CDR3 protein	CDR3 DNA
TRBJ2-5	few	14	TRBV5-4	-	CASSQAANQETQYF	TGTGCCAGCAGCCAAGCGGCAAACCAAGAGACCCAGTACTTC
TRBJ1-6	-	14	TRBV6-5	-	CASSYRQKNSPLHF	TGTGCCAGCAGTTACCGACAGAAAAATTCACCCCTCCACTTT
TRBJ1-1	-	14	TRBV5-4	-	CASSLDTGDTEAFF	TGTGCCAGCAGCTTGGACACCGGGGACACTGAAGCTTTCTTT
TRBJ2-2	-	16	TRBV5-1	-	CASSLGPGRNTGELFF	TGCGCCAGCAGTCTTGGGCCAGGGCGTAACACCGGGGAGCTGTTTTTT
TRBJ2-1	few	16	TRBV21-1	-	CASSKLSGTIYNEQFF	TGTGCCAGCAGCAAACTAAGCGGGACTATCTACAATGAGCAGTTCTTC
TRBJ2-1	many	18	TRBV15	-	CATSRGNPPASSYNEQFF	TGTGCCACCAGCCGAGGGAACCCCCCGGCTAGCTCCTACAATGAGCAGTTCTTC
TRBJ1-5	-	13	TRBV30	TRBD1	CAWAQGNNQPQHF	TGTGCCTGGGCACAGGGGAACAATCAGCCCCAGCATTTT
TRBJ2-2	few	17	TRBV30	TRBD2	CAWSVYALAGEVGELFF	TGTGCCTGGAGTGTATATGCACTAGCGGGAGAAGTCGGGGAGCTGTTTTTT
TRBJ1-5	-	15	TRBV28	-	CASSSTNREPRAQHF	TGTGCCAGCAGTTCTACCAACAGGGAACCCAGGGCCCAGCATTTT
TRBJ2-5	many	17	TRBV7-2	TRBD2	CASSQPRGGRSLETQYF	TGTGCCAGCAGCCAACCTAGGGGCGGGAGGAGCCTGGAGACCCAGTACTTC
TRBJ2-1	few	17	TRBV9	-	CASSPRGRGISYNEQFF	TGTGCCAGCAGCCCCAGGGGTAGGGGGATCTCCTACAATGAGCAGTTCTTC
TRBJ2-1	-	16	TRBV28	-	CASSPFPRSSYNEQFF	TGTGCCAGCAGTCCTTTTCCCCGGAGCTCCTACAATGAGCAGTTCTTC
TRBJ2-3	-	17	TRBV4-1	TRBD2	CASSSHRTSGVTDTQYF	TGCGCCAGCAGCTCACACCGGACTAGCGGGGTCACAGATACGCAGTATTTT
TRBJ2-5	few	15	TRBV4-1	-	CASSQGADLQETQYF	TGCGCCAGCAGCCAAGGAGCGGACCTTCAAGAGACCCAGTACTTC